This T cell receptor (beta chain) was captured by sequencing in a study of blood T cell repertoires in COVID-19. Trimming shortened V by 2 bases and J by 5 bases, and 9 bases separated the two germline ends. This CDR3 contains 13 residues. CDR1 is SEHNR and CDR2 is FQNEAQ in the germline V gene (reference sequence). The repertoire was sequenced with immunoSEQ multiplex PCR; TCRdb's copy has only in-frame clones and lacks some. The table includes roughly 84,000 clones, 80% to 90% detected once. The sample taken for sequencing was peripheral blood. This chain joins TRBV7-9 and TRBJ1-1, with a weak D call TRBD1 (6 bases). This sequence was found in a woman aged 80 or older with acute or convalescent COVID-19. The CDR3 region is CASSLRGGTEAFF. CDR3 nucleotide sequence: TGTGCCAGCAGCTTAAGGGGGGGTACTGAAGCTTTCTTT.